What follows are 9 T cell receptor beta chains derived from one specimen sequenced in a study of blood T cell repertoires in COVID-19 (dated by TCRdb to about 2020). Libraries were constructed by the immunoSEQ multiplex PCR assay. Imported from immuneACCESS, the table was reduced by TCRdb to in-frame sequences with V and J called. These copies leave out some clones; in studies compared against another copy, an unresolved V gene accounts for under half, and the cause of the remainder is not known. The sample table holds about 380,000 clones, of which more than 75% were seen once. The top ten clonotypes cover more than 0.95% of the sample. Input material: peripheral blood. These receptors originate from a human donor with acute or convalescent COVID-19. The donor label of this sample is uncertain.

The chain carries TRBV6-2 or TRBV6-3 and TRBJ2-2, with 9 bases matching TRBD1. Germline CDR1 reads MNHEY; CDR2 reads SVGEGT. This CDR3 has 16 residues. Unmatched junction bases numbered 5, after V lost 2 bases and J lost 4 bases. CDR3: CASSYVGTGFTGELFF. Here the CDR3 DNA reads TGTGCCAGCAGTTACGTAGGGACAGGGTTCACCGGGGAGCTGTTTTTT.

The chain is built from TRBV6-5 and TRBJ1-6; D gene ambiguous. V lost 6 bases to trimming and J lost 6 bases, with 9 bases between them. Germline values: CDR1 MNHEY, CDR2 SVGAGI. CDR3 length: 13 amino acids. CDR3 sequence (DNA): TGTGCCAGCAGACGGGAATTTAATTCACCCCTCCACTTT. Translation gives CASRREFNSPLHF.

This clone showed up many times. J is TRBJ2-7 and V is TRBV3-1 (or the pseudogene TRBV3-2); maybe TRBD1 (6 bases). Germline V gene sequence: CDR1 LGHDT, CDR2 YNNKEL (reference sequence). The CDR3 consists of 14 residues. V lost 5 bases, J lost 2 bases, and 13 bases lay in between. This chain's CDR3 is CASSSRTATYEQYF. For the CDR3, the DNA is TGTGCCAGCAGCTCCCGGACAGCAACCTACGAGCAGTACTTC.

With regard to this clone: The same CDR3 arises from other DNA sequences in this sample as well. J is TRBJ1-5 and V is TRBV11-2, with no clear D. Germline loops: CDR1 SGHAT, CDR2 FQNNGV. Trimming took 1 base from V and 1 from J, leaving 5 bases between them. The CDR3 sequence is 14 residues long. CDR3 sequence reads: CASSLGGSNQPQHF. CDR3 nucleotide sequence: TGTGCCAGCAGCTTAGGAGGCAGCAATCAGCCCCAGCATTTT.

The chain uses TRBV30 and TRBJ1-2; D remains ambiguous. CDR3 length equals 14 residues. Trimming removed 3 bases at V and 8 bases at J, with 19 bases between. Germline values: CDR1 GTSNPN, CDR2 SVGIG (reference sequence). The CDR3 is CAWSYPGKERGYTF. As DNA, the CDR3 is TGTGCCTGGAGCTATCCCGGGAAAGAACGCGGCTACACCTTC.

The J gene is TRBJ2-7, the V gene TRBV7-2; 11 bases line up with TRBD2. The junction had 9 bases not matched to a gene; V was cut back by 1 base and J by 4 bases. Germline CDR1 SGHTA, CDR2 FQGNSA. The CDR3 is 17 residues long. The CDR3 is CASSLGPSGGLIYEQYF. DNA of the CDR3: TGTGCCAGCAGCTTAGGGCCTAGCGGGGGGCTCATATACGAGCAGTACTTC.

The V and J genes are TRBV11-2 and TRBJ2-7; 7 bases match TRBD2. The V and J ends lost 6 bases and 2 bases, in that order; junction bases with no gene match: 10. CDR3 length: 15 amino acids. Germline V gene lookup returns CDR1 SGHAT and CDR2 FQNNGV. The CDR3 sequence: CASSLNQAGPYEQYF. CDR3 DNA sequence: TGTGCCAGCAGTCTTAACCAAGCGGGGCCCTACGAGCAGTACTTC.

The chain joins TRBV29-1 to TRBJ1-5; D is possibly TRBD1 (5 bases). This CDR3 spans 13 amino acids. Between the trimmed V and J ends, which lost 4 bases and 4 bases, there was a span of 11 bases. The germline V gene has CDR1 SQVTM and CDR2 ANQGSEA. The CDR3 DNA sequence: TGCAGCGTTGTTGTGGCAGGGAATCAGCCCCAGCATTTT. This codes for CSVVVAGNQPQHF.

This CDR3 reads CASSSDRQHEQYF. In DNA, the CDR3 is TGTGCCAGCAGCTCAGACAGGCAACACGAGCAGTACTTC. The chain couples TRBV7-8 to TRBJ2-7; D may be TRBD1 (6 bases). Germline V gene data show CDR1 as SGHVS and CDR2 as FQNEAQ. CDR3 length equals 13 residues. V lost 4 bases and J lost 5, with 12 bases in between.